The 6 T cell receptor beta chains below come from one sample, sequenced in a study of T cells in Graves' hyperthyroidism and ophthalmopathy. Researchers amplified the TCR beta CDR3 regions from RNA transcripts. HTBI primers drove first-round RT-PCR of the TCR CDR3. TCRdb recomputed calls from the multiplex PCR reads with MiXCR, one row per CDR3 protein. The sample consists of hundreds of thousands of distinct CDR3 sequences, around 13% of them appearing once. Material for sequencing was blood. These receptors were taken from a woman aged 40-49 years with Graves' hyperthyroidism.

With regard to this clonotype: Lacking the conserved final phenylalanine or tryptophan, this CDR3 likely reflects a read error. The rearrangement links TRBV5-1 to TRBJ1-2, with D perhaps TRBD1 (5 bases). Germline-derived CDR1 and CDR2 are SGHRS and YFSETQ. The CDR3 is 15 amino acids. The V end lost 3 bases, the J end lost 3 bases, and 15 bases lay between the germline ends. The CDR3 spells CASSSPGLRDYGYTL. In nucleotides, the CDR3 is TGCGCCAGCAGCTCCCCGGGCCTCAGGGACTATGGCTACACCTTA.

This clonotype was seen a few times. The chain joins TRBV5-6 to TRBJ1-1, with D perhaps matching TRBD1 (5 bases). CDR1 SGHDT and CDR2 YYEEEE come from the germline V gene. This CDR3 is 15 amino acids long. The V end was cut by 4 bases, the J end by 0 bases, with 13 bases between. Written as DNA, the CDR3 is TGTGCCAGCAGCACGGCCAGGACACTGAACACTGAAGCTTTCTTT. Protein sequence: CASSTARTLNTEAFF. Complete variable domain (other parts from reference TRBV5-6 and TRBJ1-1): DAGVTQSPTHLIKTRGQQVTLRCSPKSGHDTVSWYQQALGQGPQFIFQYYEEEERQRGNFPDRFSGHQFPNYSSELNVNALLLGDSALYLCASSTARTLNTEAFFGQGTRLTVV.

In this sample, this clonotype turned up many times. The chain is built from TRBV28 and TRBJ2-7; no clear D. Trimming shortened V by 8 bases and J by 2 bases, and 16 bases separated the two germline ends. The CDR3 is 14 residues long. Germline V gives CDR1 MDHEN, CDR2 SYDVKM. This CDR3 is CASATLGYPYEQYF. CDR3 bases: TGTGCCAGCGCCACGCTAGGCTACCCCTACGAGCAGTACTTC.

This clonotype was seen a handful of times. CDR3 in DNA: TGTGCCACCAGTCCAGCCACAGATACGCAGTATTTT. It is translated as CATSPATDTQYF. The rearrangement links TRBV19 to TRBJ2-3; no firm D call. CDR1 LNHDA and CDR2 SQIVND come from the germline V gene (reference sequence). Trimming stripped 10 bases from V and 2 bases from J, with 10 bases between. The CDR3 loop spans 12 amino acids.

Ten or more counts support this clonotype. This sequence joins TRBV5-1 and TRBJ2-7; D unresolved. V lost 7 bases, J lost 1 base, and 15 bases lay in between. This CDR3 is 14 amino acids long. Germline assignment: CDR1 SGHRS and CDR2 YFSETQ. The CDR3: CASALSFNSYEQYF. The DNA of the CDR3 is TGCGCCAGCGCACTTAGCTTTAATTCCTACGAGCAGTACTTC.

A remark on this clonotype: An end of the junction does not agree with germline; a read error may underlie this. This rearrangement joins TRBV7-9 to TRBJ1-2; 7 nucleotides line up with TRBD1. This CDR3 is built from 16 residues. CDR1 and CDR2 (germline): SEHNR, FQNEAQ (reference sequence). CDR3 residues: CASERSGGANNYGYPF. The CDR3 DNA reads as TGTGCCAGCGAAAGATCAGGGGGGGCGAATAACTATGGCTACCCCTTC.